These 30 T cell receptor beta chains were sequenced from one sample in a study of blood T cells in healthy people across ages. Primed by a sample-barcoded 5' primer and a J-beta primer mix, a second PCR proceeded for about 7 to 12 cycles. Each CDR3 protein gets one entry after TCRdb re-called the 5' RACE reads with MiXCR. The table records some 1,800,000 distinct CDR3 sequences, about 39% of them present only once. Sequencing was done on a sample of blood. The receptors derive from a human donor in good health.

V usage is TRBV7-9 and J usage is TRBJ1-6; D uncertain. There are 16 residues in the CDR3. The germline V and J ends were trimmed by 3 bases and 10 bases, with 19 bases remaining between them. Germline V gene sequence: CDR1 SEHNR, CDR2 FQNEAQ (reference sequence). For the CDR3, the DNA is TGTGCCAGCAGCTTGGCCGTCGGCCCGGCCCGATCACCCCTCCACTTT. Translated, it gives CASSLAVGPARSPLHF.

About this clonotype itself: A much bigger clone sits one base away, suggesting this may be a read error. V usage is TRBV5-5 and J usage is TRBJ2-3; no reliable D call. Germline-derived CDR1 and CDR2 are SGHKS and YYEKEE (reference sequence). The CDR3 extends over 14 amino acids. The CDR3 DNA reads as TGTACCAGCAGCCACGAGGCGAGAACAGATACGCAGTATTTT. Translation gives CTSSHEARTDTQYF.

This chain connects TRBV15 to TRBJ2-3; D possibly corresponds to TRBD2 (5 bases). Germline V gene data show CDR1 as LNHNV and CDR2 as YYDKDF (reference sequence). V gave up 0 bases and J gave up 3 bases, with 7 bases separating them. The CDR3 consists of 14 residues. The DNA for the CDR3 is TGTGCCACCAGCAGAGATCCGGGGACAGATACGCAGTATTTT. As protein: CATSRDPGTDTQYF. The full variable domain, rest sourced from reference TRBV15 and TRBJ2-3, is DAMVIQNPRYQVTQFGKPVTLSCSQTLNHNVMYWYQQKSSQAPKLLFHYYDKDFNNEADTPDNFQSRRPNTSFCFLDIRSPGLGDTAMYLCATSRDPGTDTQYFGPGTRLTVL.

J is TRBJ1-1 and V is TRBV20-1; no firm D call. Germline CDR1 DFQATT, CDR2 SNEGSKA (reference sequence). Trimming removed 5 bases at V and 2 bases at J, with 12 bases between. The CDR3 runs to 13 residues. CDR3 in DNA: TGCAGTGCTCCGAAAAGACAAAACACTGAAGCTTTCTTT. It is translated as CSAPKRQNTEAFF.

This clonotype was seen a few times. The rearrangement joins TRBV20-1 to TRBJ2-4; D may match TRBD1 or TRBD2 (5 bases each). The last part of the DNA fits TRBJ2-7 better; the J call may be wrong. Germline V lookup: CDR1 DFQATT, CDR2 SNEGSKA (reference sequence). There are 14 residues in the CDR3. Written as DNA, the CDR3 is TGCAGTGCTAGATTGCGTGGGACGCACCACGAGCAGTACTTC. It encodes CSARLRGTHHEQYF.

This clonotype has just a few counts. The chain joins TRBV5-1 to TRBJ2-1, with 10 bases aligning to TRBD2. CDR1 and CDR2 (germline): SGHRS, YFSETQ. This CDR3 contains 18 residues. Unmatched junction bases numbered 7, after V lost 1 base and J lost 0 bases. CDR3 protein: CASSLRLAGASSYNEQFF. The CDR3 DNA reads TGCGCCAGCAGCTTGAGGCTAGCGGGGGCCAGCTCCTACAATGAGCAGTTCTTC.

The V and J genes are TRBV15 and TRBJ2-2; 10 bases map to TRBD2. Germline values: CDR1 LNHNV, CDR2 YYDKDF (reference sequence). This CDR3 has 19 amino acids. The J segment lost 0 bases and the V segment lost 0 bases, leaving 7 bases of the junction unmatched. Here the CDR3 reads CATSRDKVGLASNTGELFF. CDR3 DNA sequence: TGTGCCACCAGCAGAGATAAGGTGGGACTAGCGTCGAACACCGGGGAGCTGTTTTTT.

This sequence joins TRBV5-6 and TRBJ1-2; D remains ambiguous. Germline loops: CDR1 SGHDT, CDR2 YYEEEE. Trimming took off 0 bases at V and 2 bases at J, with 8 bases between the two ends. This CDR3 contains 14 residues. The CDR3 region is CASSLATPNYGYTF. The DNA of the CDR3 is TGTGCCAGCAGCTTGGCGACTCCCAACTATGGCTACACCTTC.

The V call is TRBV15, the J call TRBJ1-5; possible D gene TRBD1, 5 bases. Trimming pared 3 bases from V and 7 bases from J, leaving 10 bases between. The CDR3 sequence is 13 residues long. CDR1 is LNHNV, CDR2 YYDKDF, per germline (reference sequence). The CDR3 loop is CATSSEQGQPQHF. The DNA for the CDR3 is TGTGCCACCAGCAGTGAGCAGGGCCAGCCCCAGCATTTT.

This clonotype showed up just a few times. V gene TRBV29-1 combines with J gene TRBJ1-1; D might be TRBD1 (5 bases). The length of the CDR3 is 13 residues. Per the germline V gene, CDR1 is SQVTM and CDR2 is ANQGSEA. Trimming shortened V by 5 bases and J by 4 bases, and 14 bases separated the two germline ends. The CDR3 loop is CSVFRGSGTEAFF. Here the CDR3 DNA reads TGCAGCGTTTTCCGGGGGTCGGGCACTGAAGCTTTCTTT.

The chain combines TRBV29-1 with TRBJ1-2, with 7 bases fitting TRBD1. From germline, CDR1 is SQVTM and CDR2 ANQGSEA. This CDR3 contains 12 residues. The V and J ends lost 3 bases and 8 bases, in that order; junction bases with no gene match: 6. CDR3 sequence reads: CSVDSQGRGYTF. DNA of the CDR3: TGCAGCGTTGATTCACAGGGGAGAGGCTACACCTTC.

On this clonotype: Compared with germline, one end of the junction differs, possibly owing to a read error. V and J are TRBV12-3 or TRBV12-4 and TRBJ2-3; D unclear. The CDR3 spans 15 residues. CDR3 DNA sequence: TGTGCCAGCAGTTTAGTTCGCGTGGGCACAGATACGCAATATTTT. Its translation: CASSLVRVGTDTQYF.

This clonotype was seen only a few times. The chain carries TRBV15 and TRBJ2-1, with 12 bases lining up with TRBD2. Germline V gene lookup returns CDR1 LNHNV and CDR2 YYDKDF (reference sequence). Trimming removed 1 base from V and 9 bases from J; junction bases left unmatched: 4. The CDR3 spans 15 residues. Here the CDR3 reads CATSRVLAGGVEQFF. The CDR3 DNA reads TGTGCCACCAGCAGAGTCCTAGCGGGGGGGGTTGAGCAGTTCTTC.

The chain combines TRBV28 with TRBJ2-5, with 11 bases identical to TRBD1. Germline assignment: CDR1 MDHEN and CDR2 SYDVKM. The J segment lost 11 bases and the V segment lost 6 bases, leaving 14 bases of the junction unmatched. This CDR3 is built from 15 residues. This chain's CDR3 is CASRVIPGQGGRQYF. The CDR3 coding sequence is TGTGCCAGCAGGGTGATCCCGGGACAGGGGGGAAGGCAGTACTTC.

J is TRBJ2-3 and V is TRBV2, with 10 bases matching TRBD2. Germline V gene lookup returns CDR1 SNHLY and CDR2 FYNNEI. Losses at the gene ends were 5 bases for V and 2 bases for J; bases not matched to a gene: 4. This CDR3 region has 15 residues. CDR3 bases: TGTGCCAGCAGTACACTAGCGGGGAACACAGATACGCAGTATTTT. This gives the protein CASSTLAGNTDTQYF.

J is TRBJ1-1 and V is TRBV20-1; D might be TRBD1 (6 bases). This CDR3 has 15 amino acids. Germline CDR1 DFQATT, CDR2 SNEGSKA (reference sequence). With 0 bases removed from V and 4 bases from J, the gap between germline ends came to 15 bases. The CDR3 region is CSARDYRGLSTEAFF. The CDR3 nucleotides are TGCAGTGCTAGAGATTACCGGGGGCTTTCCACTGAAGCTTTCTTT.

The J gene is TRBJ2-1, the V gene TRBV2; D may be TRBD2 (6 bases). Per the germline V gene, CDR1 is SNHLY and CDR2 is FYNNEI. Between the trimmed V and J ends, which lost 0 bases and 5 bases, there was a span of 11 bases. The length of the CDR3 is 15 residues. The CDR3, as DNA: TGTGCCAGCAGTGAAGCTGGGACTTTTAACAATGAGCAGTTCTTC. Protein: CASSEAGTFNNEQFF.

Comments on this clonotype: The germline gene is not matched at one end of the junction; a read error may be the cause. For the CDR3, the DNA is TGTGCCAGCAGCTCATCTAGCGGGGCCTACGCGCAGTACTTC. Residues: CASSSSSGAYAQYF. This sequence joins TRBV7-2 and TRBJ2-7, with 9 bases matching TRBD2. Germline V gene sequence: CDR1 SGHTA, CDR2 FQGNSA. The CDR3 runs to 14 residues. Together with reference TRBV7-2 and TRBJ2-7, the CDR3 gives the full variable domain: GAGVSQSPSNKVTEKGKDVELRCDPISGHTALYWYRQSLGQGLEFLIYFQGNSAPDKSGLPSDRFSAERTGGSVSTLTIQRTQQEDSAVYLCASSSSSGAYAQYFGPGTRLTVT.

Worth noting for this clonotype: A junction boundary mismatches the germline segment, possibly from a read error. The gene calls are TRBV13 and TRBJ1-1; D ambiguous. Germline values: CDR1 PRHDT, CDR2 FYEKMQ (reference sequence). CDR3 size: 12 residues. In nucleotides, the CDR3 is TGTGTCAGCAGCTTAACGAACACTGAAGCTTTCTTT. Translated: CVSSLTNTEAFF.

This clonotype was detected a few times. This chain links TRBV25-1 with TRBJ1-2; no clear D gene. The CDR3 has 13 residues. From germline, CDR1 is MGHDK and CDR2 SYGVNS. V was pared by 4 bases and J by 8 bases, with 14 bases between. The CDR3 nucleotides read TGTGCCAGCAGTGTTGGGGTGGGGTACGGCTACACCTTC. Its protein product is CASSVGVGYGYTF.

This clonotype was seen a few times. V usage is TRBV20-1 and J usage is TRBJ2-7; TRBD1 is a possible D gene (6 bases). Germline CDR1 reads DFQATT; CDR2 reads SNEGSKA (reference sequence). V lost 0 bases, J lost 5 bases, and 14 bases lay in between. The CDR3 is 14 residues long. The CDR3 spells CSARDMAGVNEQYF. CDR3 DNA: TGCAGTGCTAGAGATATGGCAGGGGTTAACGAGCAGTACTTC.

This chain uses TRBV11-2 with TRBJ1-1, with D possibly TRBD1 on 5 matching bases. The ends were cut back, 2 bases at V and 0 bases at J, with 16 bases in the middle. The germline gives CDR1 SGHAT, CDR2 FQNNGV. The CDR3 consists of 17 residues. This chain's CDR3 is CASSLIPQGMMNTEAFF. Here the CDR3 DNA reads TGTGCCAGCAGCTTAATTCCCCAGGGAATGATGAACACTGAAGCTTTCTTT.

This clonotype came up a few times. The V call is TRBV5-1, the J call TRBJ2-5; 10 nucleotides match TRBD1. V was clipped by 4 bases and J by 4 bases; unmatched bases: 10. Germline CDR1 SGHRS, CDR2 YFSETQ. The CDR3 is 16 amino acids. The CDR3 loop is CASSLRQGAISETQYF. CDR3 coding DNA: TGCGCCAGCAGCCTTCGACAGGGGGCAATTTCAGAGACCCAGTACTTC.

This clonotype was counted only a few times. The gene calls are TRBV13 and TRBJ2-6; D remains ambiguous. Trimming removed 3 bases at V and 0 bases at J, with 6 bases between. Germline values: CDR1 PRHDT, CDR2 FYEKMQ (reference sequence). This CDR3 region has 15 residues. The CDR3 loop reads CASSFPFSGANVLTF. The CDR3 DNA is TGTGCCAGCAGCTTCCCATTCTCTGGGGCCAACGTCCTGACTTTC.

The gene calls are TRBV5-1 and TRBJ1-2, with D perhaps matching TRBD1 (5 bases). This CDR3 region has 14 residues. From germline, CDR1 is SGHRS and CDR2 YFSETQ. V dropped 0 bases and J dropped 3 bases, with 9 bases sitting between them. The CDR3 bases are TGCGCCAGCAGCTTGGGTTGGGGCTACTATGGCTACACCTTC. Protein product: CASSLGWGYYGYTF.

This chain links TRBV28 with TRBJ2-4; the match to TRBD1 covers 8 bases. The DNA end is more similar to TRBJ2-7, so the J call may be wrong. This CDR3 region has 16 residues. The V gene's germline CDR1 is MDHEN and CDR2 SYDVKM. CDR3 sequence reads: CASSYQPGQGPYEQYF. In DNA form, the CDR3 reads TGTGCCAGCAGTTATCAACCAGGACAGGGCCCATACGAGCAGTACTTC.

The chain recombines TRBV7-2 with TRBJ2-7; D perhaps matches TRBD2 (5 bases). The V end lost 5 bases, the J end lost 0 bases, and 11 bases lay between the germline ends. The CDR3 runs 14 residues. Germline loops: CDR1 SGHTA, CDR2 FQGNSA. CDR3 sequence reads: CASSISAGSYEQYF. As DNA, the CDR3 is TGTGCCAGCAGCATCTCCGCGGGCTCCTACGAGCAGTACTTC. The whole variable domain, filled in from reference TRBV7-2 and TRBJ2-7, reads GAGVSQSPSNKVTEKGKDVELRCDPISGHTALYWYRQSLGQGLEFLIYFQGNSAPDKSGLPSDRFSAERTGGSVSTLTIQRTQQEDSAVYLCASSISAGSYEQYFGPGTRLTVT.

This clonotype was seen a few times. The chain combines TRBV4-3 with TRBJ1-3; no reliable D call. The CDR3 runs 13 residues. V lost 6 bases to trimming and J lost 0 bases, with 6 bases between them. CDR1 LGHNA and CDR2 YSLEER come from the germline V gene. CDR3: CASRPISGNTIYF. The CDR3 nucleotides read TGCGCCAGCAGACCGATCTCTGGAAACACCATATATTTT.

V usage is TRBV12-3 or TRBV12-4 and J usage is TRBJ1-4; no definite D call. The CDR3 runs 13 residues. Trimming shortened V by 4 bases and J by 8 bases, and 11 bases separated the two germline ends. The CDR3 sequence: CASSSGSGEKLFF. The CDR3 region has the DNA TGTGCCAGCAGTTCGGGGTCTGGGGAAAAACTGTTTTTT.

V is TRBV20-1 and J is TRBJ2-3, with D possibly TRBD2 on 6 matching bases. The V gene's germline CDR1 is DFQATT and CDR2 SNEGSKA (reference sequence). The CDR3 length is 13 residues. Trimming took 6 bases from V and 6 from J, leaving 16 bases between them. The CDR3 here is CSAWDFSTDTQYF. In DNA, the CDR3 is TGCAGTGCATGGGACTTTTCTACCGATACGCAGTATTTT.